This paragraph reports one T cell receptor (beta chain). Antigen specificity is unknown. In the mixed lymphocyte reaction, cells were cocultured for 5 to 7 days at 37°C. The data derive from a study of siplizumab effects on memory and regulatory T cells. Sequenced by immunoSEQ multiplex PCR; TCRdb stores in-frame clones only, minus some. The table lists more than 10,000 clones, 30% to 40% of them singletons. Material for sequencing was CFSE-low (dividing) CD8+ T cells sorted from an allogeneic mixed lymphocyte reaction. The TCR originated in a human donor in good health; the cells came from an allogeneic mixed lymphocyte reaction.

CDR3 coding DNA: TGCGCCAGCAGCCAAGACAGGGGCAATCAGCCCCAGCATTTT. Its protein is CASSQDRGNQPQHF. The gene calls are TRBV4-1 and TRBJ1-5, with a weak D call TRBD1 (5 bases). V was clipped by 0 bases and J by 2 bases, with 5 bases between them. Germline CDR1 and CDR2: MGHRA and YSYEKL. The CDR3 is 14 residues long.